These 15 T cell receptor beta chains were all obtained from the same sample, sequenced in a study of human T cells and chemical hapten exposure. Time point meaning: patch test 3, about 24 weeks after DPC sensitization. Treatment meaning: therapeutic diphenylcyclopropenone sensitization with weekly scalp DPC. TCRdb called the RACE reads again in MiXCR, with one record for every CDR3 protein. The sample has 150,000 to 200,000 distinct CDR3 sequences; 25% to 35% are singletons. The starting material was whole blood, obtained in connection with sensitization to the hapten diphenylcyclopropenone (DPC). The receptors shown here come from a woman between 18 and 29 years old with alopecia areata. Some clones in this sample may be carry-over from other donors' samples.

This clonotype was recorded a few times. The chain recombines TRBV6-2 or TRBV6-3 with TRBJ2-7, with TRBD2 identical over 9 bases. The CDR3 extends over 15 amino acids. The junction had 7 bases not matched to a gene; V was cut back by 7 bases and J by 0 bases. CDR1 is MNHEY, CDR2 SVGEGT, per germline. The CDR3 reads CASTPPAGGSYEQYF. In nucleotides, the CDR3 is TGTGCCAGCACTCCTCCAGCGGGGGGCTCCTACGAGCAGTACTTC.

The CDR3 here is CASSLDWTQYF. CDR3 in DNA: TGTGCCAGCAGCTTAGATTGGACCCAGTACTTC. J is TRBJ2-5 and V is TRBV11-1; no clear D gene. CDR3 length equals 11 residues. V was shortened by 1 base and J by 7 bases, with 4 bases between the two germline ends. In germline, CDR1 is SGHAT, CDR2 FQDESV (reference sequence). Supplemented by reference TRBV11-1 and TRBJ2-5, the full variable domain reads EAEVAQSPRYKITEKSQAVAFWCDPISGHATLYWYRQILGQGPELLVQFQDESVVDDSQLPKDRFSAERLKGVDSTLKIQPAELGDSAMYLCASSLDWTQYFGPGTRLLVL.

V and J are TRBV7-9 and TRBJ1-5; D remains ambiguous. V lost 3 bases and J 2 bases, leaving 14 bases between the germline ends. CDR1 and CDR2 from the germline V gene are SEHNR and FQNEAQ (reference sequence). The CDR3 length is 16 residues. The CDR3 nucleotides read TGTGCCAGCAGCTTGAGGTCAGCGCAGGGCAATCAGCCCCAGCATTTT. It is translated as CASSLRSAQGNQPQHF.

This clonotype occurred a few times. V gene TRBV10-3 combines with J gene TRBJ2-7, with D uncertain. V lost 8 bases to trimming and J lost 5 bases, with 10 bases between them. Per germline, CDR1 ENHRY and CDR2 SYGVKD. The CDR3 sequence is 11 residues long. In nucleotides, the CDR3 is TGTGCCATCCTTTTTGAGAACGAGCAGTACTTC. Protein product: CAILFENEQYF.

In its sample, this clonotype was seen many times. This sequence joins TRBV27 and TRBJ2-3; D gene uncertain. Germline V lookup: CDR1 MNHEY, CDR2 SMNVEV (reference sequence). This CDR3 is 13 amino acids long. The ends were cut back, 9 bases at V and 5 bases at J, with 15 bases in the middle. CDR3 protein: CASTPTGVDTQYF. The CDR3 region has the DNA TGTGCCAGTACACCGACCGGAGTAGATACGCAGTATTTT.

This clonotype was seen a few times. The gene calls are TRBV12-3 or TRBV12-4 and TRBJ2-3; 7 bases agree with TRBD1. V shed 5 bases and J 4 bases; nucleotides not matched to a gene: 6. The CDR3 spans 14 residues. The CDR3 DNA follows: TGTGCCAGCAGTCACGGGACAGCGTCAGATACGCAGTATTTT. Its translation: CASSHGTASDTQYF.

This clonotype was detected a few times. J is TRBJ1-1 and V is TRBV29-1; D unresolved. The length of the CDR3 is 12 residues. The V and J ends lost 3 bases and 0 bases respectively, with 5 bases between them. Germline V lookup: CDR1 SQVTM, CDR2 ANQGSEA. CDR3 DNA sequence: TGCAGCGTTGATATGCTGAACACTGAAGCTTTCTTT. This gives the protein CSVDMLNTEAFF.

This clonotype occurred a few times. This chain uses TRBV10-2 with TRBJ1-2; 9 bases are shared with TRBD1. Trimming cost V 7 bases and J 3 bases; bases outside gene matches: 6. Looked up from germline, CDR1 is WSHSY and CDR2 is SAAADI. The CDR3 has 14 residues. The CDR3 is CASTGTGYYYGYTF. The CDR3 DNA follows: TGCGCCAGCACCGGGACAGGGTATTACTATGGCTACACCTTC.

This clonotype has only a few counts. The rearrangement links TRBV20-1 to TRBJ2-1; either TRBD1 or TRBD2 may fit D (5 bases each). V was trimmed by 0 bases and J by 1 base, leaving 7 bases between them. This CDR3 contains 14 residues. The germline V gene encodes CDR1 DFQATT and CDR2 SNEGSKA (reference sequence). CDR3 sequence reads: CSAREGESYNEQFF. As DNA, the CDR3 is TGCAGTGCTAGAGAGGGGGAATCCTACAATGAGCAGTTCTTC.

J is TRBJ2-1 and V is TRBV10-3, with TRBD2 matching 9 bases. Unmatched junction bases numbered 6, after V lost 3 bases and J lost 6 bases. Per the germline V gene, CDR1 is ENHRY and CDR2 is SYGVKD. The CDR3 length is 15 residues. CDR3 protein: CAISEVSGSPNEQFF. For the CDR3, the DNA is TGTGCCATCAGTGAAGTTAGCGGGAGCCCCAATGAGCAGTTCTTC.

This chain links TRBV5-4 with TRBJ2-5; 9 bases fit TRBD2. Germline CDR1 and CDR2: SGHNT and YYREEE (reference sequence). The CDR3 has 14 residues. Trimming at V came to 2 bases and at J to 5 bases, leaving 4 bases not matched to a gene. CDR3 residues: CASSLASGAETQYF. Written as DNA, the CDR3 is TGTGCCAGCAGCTTAGCTAGCGGGGCTGAGACCCAGTACTTC.

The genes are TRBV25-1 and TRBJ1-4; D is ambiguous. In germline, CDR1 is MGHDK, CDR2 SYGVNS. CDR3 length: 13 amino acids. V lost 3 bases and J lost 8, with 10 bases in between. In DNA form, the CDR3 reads TGTGCCAGCAGTGATTCCTCCAACGAAAAACTGTTTTTT. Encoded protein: CASSDSSNEKLFF.

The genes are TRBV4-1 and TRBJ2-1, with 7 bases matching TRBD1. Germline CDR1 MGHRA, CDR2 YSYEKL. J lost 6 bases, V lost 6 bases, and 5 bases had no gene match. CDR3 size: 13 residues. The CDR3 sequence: CASRGQWGNEQFF. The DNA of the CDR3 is TGCGCCAGCAGGGGACAGTGGGGCAATGAGCAGTTCTTC.

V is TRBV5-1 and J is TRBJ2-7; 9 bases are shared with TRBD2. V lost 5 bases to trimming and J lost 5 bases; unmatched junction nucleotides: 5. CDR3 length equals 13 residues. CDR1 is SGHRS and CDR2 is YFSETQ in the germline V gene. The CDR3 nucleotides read TGCGCCAGCAGTTCCGGGACTAGCAACGAGCAGTACTTC. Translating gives CASSSGTSNEQYF.

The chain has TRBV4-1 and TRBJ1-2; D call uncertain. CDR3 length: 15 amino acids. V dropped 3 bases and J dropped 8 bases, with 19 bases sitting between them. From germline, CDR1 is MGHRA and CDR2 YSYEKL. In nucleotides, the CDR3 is TGCGCCAGCAGCCAGACGCCCGGGTCAATTGGCGGCTACACCTTC. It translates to CASSQTPGSIGGYTF.